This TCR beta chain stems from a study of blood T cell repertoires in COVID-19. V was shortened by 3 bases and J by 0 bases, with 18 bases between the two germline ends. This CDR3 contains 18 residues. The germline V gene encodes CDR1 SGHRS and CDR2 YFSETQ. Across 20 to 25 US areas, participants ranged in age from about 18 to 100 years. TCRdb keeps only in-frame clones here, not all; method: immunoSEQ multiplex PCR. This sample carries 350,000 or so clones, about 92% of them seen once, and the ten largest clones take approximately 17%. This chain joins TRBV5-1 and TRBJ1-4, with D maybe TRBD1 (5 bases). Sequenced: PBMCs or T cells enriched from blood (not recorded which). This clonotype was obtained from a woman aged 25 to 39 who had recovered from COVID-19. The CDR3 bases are TGCGCCAGCAGCTCGGCCCCCAGGGCGGGATCAACTAATGAAAAACTGTTTTTT. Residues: CASSSAPRAGSTNEKLFF.